The 5 T cell receptor beta chains in this list originate from one sample, sequenced in a study of cytomegalovirus exposure and HLA in healthy donors. PCR employed 60 Vbeta and 13 Jbeta primers. Data came from immunoSEQ multiplex PCR; TCRdb stores just in-frame clones and leaves some out. Here the sample spans approximately 160,000 clones, about 81% being singletons. Input material: PBMCs. These receptors originate from a girl between 5 and 17 years old in good health and CMV-seropositive.

The chain has TRBV19 and TRBJ2-1; D gene uncertain. CDR3 length equals 13 residues. Germline V gene sequence: CDR1 LNHDA, CDR2 SQIVND (reference sequence). V was clipped by 6 bases and J by 9 bases, with 15 bases between them. CDR3 protein: CASSIPNHGEQFF. CDR3 nucleotides: TGTGCCAGTAGCATCCCCAATCACGGTGAGCAGTTCTTC.

DNA of the CDR3: TGTGCCAGCAGCCCCCGCGGACTAGCGGGAGGTCTCCTCCAGTACAATGAGCAGTTCTTC. Protein product: CASSPRGLAGGLLQYNEQFF. The chain has TRBV4-2 and TRBJ2-1; 14 positions match TRBD2. This CDR3 is 20 amino acids long. J gave up 4 bases and V 4 bases, and 15 bases lay outside the gene matches. CDR1 and CDR2 from the germline V gene are LGHNA and YNFKEQ.

The chain has TRBV4-2 and TRBJ2-1; 7 bases agree with TRBD2. With 3 bases clipped from V and 8 bases from J, the junction kept 13 bases outside the gene matches. This CDR3 spans 16 amino acids. Germline lookup yields CDR1 LGHNA and CDR2 YNFKEQ. The CDR3 protein is CASSQFLGEGGHEQFF. The CDR3 DNA follows: TGTGCCAGCAGCCAGTTCCTGGGGGAGGGTGGCCATGAGCAGTTCTTC.

The rearrangement uses TRBV2 and TRBJ2-7; possible D gene TRBD2, 5 bases. The V end was cut by 4 bases, the J end by 2 bases, with 12 bases between. Germline V gene lookup returns CDR1 SNHLY and CDR2 FYNNEI. This CDR3 is 14 amino acids long. The CDR3 DNA reads TGTGCCAGCAGTGGAATGCTAGCCGCCTACGAGCAGTACTTC. Amino acid sequence: CASSGMLAAYEQYF.

V usage is TRBV4-3 and J usage is TRBJ2-7; D might be TRBD2 (6 bases). The CDR3 spans 15 residues. Germline V gene data show CDR1 as LGHNA and CDR2 as YSLEER. V shed 0 bases and J shed 3 bases, with 12 bases lying between them. The CDR3 loop reads CASSQDWGVGYEQYF. The CDR3 DNA is TGCGCCAGCAGCCAAGATTGGGGGGTAGGCTACGAGCAGTACTTC.